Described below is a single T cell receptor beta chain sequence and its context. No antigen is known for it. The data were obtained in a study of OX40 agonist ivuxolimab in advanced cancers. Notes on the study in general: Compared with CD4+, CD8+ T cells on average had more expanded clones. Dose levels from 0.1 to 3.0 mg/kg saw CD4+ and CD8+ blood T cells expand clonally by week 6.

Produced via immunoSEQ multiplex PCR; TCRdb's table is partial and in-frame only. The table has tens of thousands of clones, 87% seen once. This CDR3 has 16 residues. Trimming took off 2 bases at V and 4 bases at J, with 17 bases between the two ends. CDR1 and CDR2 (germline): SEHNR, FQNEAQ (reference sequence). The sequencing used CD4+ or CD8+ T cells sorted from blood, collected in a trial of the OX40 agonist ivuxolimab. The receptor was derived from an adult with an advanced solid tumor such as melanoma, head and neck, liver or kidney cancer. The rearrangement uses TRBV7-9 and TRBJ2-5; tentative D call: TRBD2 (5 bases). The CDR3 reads CASSLYSLALRETQYF. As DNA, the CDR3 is TGTGCCAGCAGCTTATACAGTCTAGCCTTACGAGAGACCCAGTACTTC.